The T cell receptor beta chain described here comes from a study of T cells after yellow fever vaccination. Background on the study: Low-cell-number fractions underwent preparation using SMART-Seq v4 Ultra Low Input.

TCR cDNA, made by 5'RACE template switching, carried an added universal primer site and UMIs. From the 5' RACE reads, TCRdb called clonotypes with MiXCR, one entry per CDR3 protein. This table has 450,000 to 600,000 distinct CDR3 sequences, approximately 12% appearing once. V shed 1 base and J shed 4 bases, with 13 bases lying between them. The CDR3 has 15 residues. Germline loops: CDR1 SGHNT, CDR2 YYREEE (reference sequence). The receptor comes from a man younger than 45 who received the YFV17D yellow fever vaccine. This specimen was PBMCs, taken on the day of the yellow fever booster vaccination. The chain combines TRBV5-4 with TRBJ2-3; D uncertain. CDR3 nucleotide sequence: TGTGCCAGCAGCTTGCAGCTTGGAGCATCAGATACGCAGTATTTT. It encodes CASSLQLGASDTQYF. Together with reference TRBV5-4 and TRBJ2-3, the CDR3 gives the full variable domain: ETGVTQSPTHLIKTRGQQVTLRCSSQSGHNTVSWYQQALGQGPQFIFQYYREEENGRGNFPPRFSGLQFPNYSSELNVNALELDDSALYLCASSLQLGASDTQYFGPGTRLTVL.